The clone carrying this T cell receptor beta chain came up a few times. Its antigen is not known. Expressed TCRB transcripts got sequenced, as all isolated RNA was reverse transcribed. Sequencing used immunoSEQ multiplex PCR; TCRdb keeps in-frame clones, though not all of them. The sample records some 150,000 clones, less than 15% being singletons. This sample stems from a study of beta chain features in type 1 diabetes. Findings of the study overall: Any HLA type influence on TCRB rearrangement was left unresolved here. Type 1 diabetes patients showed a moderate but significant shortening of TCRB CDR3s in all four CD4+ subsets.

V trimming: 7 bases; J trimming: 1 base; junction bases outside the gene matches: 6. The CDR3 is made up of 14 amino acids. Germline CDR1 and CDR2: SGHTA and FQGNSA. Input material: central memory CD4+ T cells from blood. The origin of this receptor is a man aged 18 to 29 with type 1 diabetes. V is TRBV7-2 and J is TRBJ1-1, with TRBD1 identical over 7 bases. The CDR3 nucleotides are TGTGCCAGCACCCCCGGGACAGCGAACACTGAAGCTTTCTTT. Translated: CASTPGTANTEAFF.